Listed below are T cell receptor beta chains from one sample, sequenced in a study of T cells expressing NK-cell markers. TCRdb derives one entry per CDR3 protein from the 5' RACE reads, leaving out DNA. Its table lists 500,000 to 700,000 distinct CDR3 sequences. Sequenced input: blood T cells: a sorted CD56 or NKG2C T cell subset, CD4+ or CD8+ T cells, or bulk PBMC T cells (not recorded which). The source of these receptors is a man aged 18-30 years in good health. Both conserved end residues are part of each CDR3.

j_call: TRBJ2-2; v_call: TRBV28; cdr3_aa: CASSSRTSGRAGELFF
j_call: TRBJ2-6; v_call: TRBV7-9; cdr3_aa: CASWGLAGVDGANVLTF
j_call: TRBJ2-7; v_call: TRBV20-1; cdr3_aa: CSARDSVKRDLYEQYF
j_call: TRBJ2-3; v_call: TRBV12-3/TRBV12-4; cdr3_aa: CASGGAGGFDTQYF
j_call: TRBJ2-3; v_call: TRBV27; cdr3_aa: CASSLSYLSTDTQYF
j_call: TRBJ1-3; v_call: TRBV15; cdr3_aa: CATSRDSGTSGNTIYF
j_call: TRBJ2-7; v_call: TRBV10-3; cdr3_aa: CAISGTRNEQYF
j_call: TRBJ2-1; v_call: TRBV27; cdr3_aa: CATGLAGHNEQFF
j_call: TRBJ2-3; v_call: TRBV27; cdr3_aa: CASSRFRDRVTDTQYF
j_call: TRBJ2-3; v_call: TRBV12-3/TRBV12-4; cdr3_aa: CASRGSGRAADTQYF
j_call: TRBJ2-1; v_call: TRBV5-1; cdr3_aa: CASSFSIGLAGGNEQFF
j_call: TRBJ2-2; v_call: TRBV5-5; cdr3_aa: CASKTDNTGELFF
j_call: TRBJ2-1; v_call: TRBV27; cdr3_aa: CARNPGLAKYNEQFF
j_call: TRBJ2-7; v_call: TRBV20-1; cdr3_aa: CSGRRVSSYEQYF
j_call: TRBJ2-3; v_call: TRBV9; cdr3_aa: CASSFFREGTDTQYF
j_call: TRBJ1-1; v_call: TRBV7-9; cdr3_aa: CASKEGTEAFF
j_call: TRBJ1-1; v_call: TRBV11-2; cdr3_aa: CASSLDHRKAFF
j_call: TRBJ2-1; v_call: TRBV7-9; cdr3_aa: CASSRLTSGRDEQFF
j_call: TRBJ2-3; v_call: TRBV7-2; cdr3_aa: CASSSQTGIDTQYF
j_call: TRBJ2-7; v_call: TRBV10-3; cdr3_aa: CAISDGQKLTSEQYF
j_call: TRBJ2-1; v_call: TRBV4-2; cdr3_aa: CASSLGTSEYGEQFF
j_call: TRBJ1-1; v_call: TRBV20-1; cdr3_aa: CSAEPRGSAFEAFF
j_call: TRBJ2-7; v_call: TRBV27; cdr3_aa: CASRTGGSYEQYF
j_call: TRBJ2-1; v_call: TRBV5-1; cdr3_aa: CASSLDVTSGSIEQFF
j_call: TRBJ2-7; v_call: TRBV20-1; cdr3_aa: CSASSASVTYEQYF
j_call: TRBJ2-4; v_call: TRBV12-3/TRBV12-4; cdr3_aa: CASSAPMVAGAPKNIQYF
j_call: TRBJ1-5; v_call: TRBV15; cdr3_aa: CATSGQNHNQPQHF
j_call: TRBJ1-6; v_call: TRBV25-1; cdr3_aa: CASSEFSGGSPLHF
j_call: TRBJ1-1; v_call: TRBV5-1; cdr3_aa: CASSAGDTEAFF
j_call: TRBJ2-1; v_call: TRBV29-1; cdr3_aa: CSVDREISYNEQFF
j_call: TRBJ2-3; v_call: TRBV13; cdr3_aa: CASSPGLAGERADTQYF